This TCR beta chain was obtained from a study of blood T cells in healthy people across ages (dated by TCRdb to 2014 to 2015). In the study overall: In model experiments, template switching captured roughly one uniquely barcoded TCR beta cDNA molecule for every two T cells. The study measured age-related changes in TCR beta repertoire diversity using deep sequencing normalized with unique cDNA molecular identifiers. The donors were split into four age groups: young (average 16 years), middle-aged (39), aged (roughly 65) and long-lived (roughly 80). Donors of different ages were randomly distributed across sequencing lanes to avoid experimental bias. The study analyzed two additional independent replicas of 1 million unique cDNA reads from the same blood draw for two donors, one aged 18 to 29 and one aged 80 or older. The investigation overall reported the following: Bulk unsorted PBMC profiling prevented conclusive comparison of naive and antigen-experienced compartments. Estimates of total diversity based on one million sequenced T cells were considered lower bounds and underestimates. The percentage of naive T cells measured by flow cytometry correlated strongly with observed TCR beta diversity. Donor CMV infection status was unknown, potentially confounding age-related changes in expanded clonotypes. Observed TCR beta diversity per million T cells fell roughly linearly with age, and a significant reduction was already apparent by age around 40. Compared with the aged group, more naive CD4+ T cells, fewer expanded clones and increased TCR diversity were shown by the long-lived group, suggesting age selection.

V and J are truncated by 2 bases and 3 bases respectively, leaving an intervening sequence of 4 bases. The CDR3 measures 12 amino acids from cysteine to phenylalanine. CDR3 DNA only is kept here, 36 bases in frame from base 1. For CDR1 and CDR2, the germline V gene (reference sequence) lists SEHNR and FQNEAQ. With respect to this clonotype: There is no known antigen for this receptor. Base qualities are not at hand, and no much larger clone is one base apart.

The approximately 41 donors, aged roughly 6 to 100 years, were systemically healthy Caucasian individuals from Russia. Around 10 milliliters of peripheral blood were collected from each donor into EDTA-treated Vacutainer tubes. PBMCs were isolated by Ficoll-Paque density-gradient centrifugation, with at least 6 million obtained per sample. Total RNA, at least 6 micrograms per sample, was extracted from PBMCs with Trizol reagent. The percentages of naive CD45RAhigh/CD27high T cells were determined by flow cytometry on a PBMC aliquot from every donor. Library generation was performed with 5' RACE. The second PCR ran for roughly 6 to 11 cycles and used a J-beta primer mix along with a sample-barcoded 5' primer. Each TCR beta cDNA molecule received a unique molecular identifier from a template-switch 5' adaptor carrying 12 random nucleotides. At least 2.5 million CDR3-containing paired-end reads were obtained from each sample. First-strand cDNA synthesis was performed from all RNA using the Mint cDNA synthesis kit, with priming by a TRBC-specific oligonucleotide. All cDNA was treated with uracil-DNA glycosylase and then went through a first 18-cycle PCR with the universal primers M1SS and BC2_uni_R. On the authors' methods: For normalization, 1 million high-quality reads, each with a distinct molecular identifier, were randomly selected from each sample. Reads sharing molecular identifiers were discarded rather than binned into consensus sequences. MiTCR, with a Q25 quality threshold and the strictest error-elimination algorithm, was used for CDR3 identification, clonotype clustering and error correction. A nonparametric unseen species model with Euler transformation was used to estimate a lower bound on total TCR beta diversity. The raw public reads went through TCRdb reprocessing: fastp at Q25, MiXCR clone calling, in-frame beta chains kept. For every CDR3 protein sequence, its rows merge into one entry that carries the most common genes and DNA. Clone size and V and J calls follow TCRdb, not the original study. Present in this sample are some 1.8 million distinct CDR3 sequences, approximately 39% of which were seen just once. The biggest ten clones account for under 30% of the sample.

The sequenced sample was blood. The source of this sequence is a human donor in good health. The chain is made from TRBV7-9 and TRBJ1-1, with the D gene not clear enough to name. The DNA is as follows: TGTGCCAGCAGCTTATACGACACTGAAGCTTTCTTT. Its protein reads: CASSLYDTEAFF.